These 18 T cell receptor beta chains originate from one sample sequenced in a study of OX40 agonist ivuxolimab in advanced cancers. The library came from the immunoSEQ multiplex PCR assay. This is the immuneACCESS table as TCRdb keeps it, with only in-frame sequences that have V and J called. A part of the clones is gone; compared with another copy, unresolved V genes explain less than half, and the rest is unexplained. The table for this sample lists 34,000 or so clones; about 76% of them were counted only once. Over 1.2% of the sample comes from the top ten. The source material was CD4+ or CD8+ T cells sorted from blood, sampled in a trial of the OX40 agonist ivuxolimab. The receptors were gathered from an adult with an advanced solid tumor such as melanoma, head and neck, liver or kidney cancer.

This chain links TRBV6-5 with TRBJ1-2; possible D gene TRBD1, 5 bases. Trimming left V 9 bases short and J 5 bases short, with 19 bases between. The length of the CDR3 is 14 residues. Germline V CDR1 and CDR2: MNHEY, SVGAGI. CDR3 nucleotide sequence: TGTGCCAGTGGGGGGAGAGGACGGACTTATGGCTACACCTTC. It is translated as CASGGRGRTYGYTF.

Details on this clone: Distinct nucleotide sequences in the sample also encode this CDR3. The chain employs TRBV6-1 and TRBJ2-2, with TRBD1 matching 7 bases. Trimming removed 8 bases from V and 4 bases from J; junction bases left unmatched: 10. Germline-derived CDR1 and CDR2 are MNHNS and SASEGT. The CDR3 is 15 residues long. The CDR3 here is CASGGQISGTGELFF. CDR3 in DNA: TGTGCCAGCGGGGGACAGATATCAGGCACCGGGGAGCTGTTTTTT.

The V call is TRBV29-1, the J call TRBJ1-1; D may be TRBD1 (6 bases). V was pared by 4 bases and J by 1 base, with 7 bases between. CDR1 is SQVTM, CDR2 ANQGSEA, per germline. This CDR3 contains 12 residues. The CDR3 loop is CSVARGNTEAFF. CDR3 coding DNA: TGCAGCGTTGCCAGGGGGAACACTGAAGCTTTCTTT.

The J gene is TRBJ1-5, the V gene TRBV6-5, with 10 bases fitting TRBD1. V lost 6 bases and J lost 5; bases outside the gene matches: 1. The CDR3 length is 13 residues. CDR1 MNHEY and CDR2 SVGAGI come from the germline V gene. The CDR3 bases are TGTGCCAGCAGAGGGACAGGGGATCAGCCCCAGCATTTT. As protein: CASRGTGDQPQHF.

The chain carries TRBV19 and TRBJ2-7; possible D gene TRBD1, 6 bases. Trimming removed 5 bases from V and 3 bases from J, with 20 bases in between. CDR1 is LNHDA, CDR2 SQIVND, per germline (reference sequence). The CDR3 contains 16 residues. The DNA of the CDR3 is TGTGCCAGTAGTCCTTCCTCCGGGACAAAAGGCTACGAGCAGTACTTC. It encodes CASSPSSGTKGYEQYF.

On this clone itself: The CDR3 ends on some other residue instead of the conserved phenylalanine or tryptophan, so this is likely a read error. The V and J genes are TRBV10-3 and TRBJ2-2, with D possibly TRBD2 on 5 matching bases. Germline V gene lookup returns CDR1 ENHRY and CDR2 SYGVKD. The CDR3 is made up of 18 amino acids. V lost 3 bases to trimming and J lost 3 bases, with 20 bases between them. This CDR3 reads CAISERRLGGVDTGELFL. The CDR3 DNA reads as TGTGCCATCAGTGAACGAAGATTAGGAGGCGTCGACACCGGGGAGCTGTTTCTT.

This rearrangement joins TRBV28 to TRBJ2-5, with D possibly matching TRBD2 (6 bases). The CDR3 contains 14 residues. Germline CDR1 reads MDHEN; CDR2 reads SYDVKM. The ends were cut back, 6 bases at V and 5 bases at J, with 16 bases in the middle. CDR3 in amino acids: CASRPLRGFETQYF. The CDR3 nucleotides are TGTGCCAGCAGGCCCCTTCGGGGGTTTGAGACCCAGTACTTC.

The chain uses TRBV2 and TRBJ2-7; 7 nucleotides agree with TRBD2. V shed 11 bases and J 7 bases; nucleotides not matched to a gene: 20. Germline lookup yields CDR1 SNHLY and CDR2 FYNNEI. This CDR3 spans 15 amino acids. As DNA, the CDR3 is TGTGCCGGAACCCTAGCGGCGAGGGGACTTTTTGAGCAGTACTTC. Translating gives CAGTLAARGLFEQYF.

The chain links TRBV19 to TRBJ2-2; D remains ambiguous. Between the trimmed V and J ends, which lost 4 bases and 1 base, there was a span of 7 bases. In germline, CDR1 is LNHDA, CDR2 SQIVND (reference sequence). There are 14 residues in the CDR3. The CDR3 DNA follows: TGTGCCAGTAGTACAAGCAGGAACACCGGGGAGCTGTTTTTT. Protein product: CASSTSRNTGELFF.

This clone was detected once. V gene TRBV20-1 combines with J gene TRBJ1-3; D is uncertain. CDR3 length: 11 amino acids. The germline CDR1 and CDR2 sequences are DFQATT and SNEGSKA (reference sequence). Deletions cut 1 base from V and 5 bases from J, with 3 bases between. This chain's CDR3 is CSARVRNTIYF. DNA for the CDR3: TGCAGTGCTAGAGTCCGAAACACCATATATTTT.

The chain has TRBV6-5 and TRBJ2-7; D may be TRBD2 (6 bases). The CDR3 has 15 amino acids. The V end was cut by 2 bases, the J end by 5 bases, with 16 bases between. CDR1 and CDR2 (germline): MNHEY, SVGAGI. The CDR3: CASSYPAPGSNEQYF. The CDR3 nucleotides read TGTGCCAGCAGTTACCCCGCCCCCGGGAGCAACGAGCAGTACTTC.

The table lists this clone with a count of one. The CDR3 sequence is CASSPGGTPQYF. CDR3 DNA: TGTGCCAGCAGCCCCGGGGGGACCCCCCAGTACTTC. This rearrangement joins TRBV11-2 to TRBJ2-5; 7 bases match TRBD2. The CDR3 runs 12 residues. V dropped 5 bases and J dropped 9; count of bases not matched to a gene: 6. Germline loops: CDR1 SGHAT, CDR2 FQNNGV.

V and J are TRBV5-5 and TRBJ1-2; D remains ambiguous. With 2 bases removed from V and 2 bases from J, the gap between germline ends came to 16 bases. The germline gives CDR1 SGHKS, CDR2 YYEKEE (reference sequence). CDR3 length: 16 amino acids. DNA of the CDR3: TGTGCCAGCAGCTTAATTTATACGCCAGCCAACTATGGCTACACCTTC. Translation: CASSLIYTPANYGYTF.

The rearrangement joins TRBV18 to TRBJ2-3; a possible D gene is TRBD2 (7 bases). The CDR3 is 14 amino acids. The germline V and J ends were trimmed by 6 bases and 4 bases, with 14 bases remaining between them. Germline V lookup: CDR1 KGHSH, CDR2 LQKENI. The CDR3 bases are TGTGCCAGCTCTACCTCGGGGGGCGCAGATACGCAGTATTTT. Encoded protein: CASSTSGGADTQYF.

The chain combines TRBV9 with TRBJ1-2; 9 positions match TRBD1. Germline assignment: CDR1 SGDLS and CDR2 YYNGEE. The CDR3 extends over 13 amino acids. With V trimmed by 0 bases and J by 6 bases, 0 bases remained unmatched. DNA of the CDR3: TGTGCCAGCAGCGTAGACAGGGGGCATGGCTACACCTTC. Residues: CASSVDRGHGYTF.

This clone was seen just once. The genes are TRBV6-5 and TRBJ2-6; D unresolved. Germline V gene lookup returns CDR1 MNHEY and CDR2 SVGAGI. CDR3 size: 15 residues. V gave up 2 bases and J gave up 3 bases, with 8 bases separating them. The CDR3 sequence: CASSYTPSGANVLTF. The CDR3 DNA reads TGTGCCAGCAGTTACACCCCGAGTGGGGCCAACGTCCTGACTTTC.

This chain uses TRBV11-2 with TRBJ2-3; D unclear. CDR3 length: 12 amino acids. Trimming removed 0 bases at V and 3 bases at J, with 1 base between. CDR1 is SGHAT, CDR2 FQNNGV, per germline. DNA of the CDR3: TGTGCCAGCAGCTTAGAGACAGATACGCAGTATTTT. Translation gives CASSLETDTQYF. Looking up the rest from reference TRBV11-2 and TRBJ2-3 gives the full variable domain: EAGVAQSPRYKIIEKRQSVAFWCNPISGHATLYWYQQILGQGPKLLIQFQNNGVVDDSQLPKDRFSAERLKGVDSTLKIQPAKLEDSAVYLCASSLETDTQYFGPGTRLTVL.

The chain has TRBV13 and TRBJ2-1; unclear D gene. The V end lost 0 bases, the J end lost 4 bases, and 1 base lay between the germline ends. The CDR3 covers 12 residues. CDR1 is PRHDT and CDR2 is FYEKMQ in the germline V gene (reference sequence). The CDR3 sequence is CASSLGYNEQFF. The CDR3 DNA is TGTGCCAGCAGCTTAGGTTACAATGAGCAGTTCTTC.